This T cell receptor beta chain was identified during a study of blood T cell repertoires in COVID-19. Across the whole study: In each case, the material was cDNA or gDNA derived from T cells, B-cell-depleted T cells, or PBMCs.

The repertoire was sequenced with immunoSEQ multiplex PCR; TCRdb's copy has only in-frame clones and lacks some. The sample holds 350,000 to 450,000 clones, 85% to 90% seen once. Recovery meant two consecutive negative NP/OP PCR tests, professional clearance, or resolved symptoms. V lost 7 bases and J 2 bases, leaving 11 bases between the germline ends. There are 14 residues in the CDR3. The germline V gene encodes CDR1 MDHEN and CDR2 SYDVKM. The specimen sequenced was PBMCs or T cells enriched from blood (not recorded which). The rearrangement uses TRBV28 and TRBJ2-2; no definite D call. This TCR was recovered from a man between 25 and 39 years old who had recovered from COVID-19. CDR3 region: CASTAADNTGELFF. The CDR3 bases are TGTGCCAGCACGGCGGCAGACAACACCGGGGAGCTGTTTTTT.